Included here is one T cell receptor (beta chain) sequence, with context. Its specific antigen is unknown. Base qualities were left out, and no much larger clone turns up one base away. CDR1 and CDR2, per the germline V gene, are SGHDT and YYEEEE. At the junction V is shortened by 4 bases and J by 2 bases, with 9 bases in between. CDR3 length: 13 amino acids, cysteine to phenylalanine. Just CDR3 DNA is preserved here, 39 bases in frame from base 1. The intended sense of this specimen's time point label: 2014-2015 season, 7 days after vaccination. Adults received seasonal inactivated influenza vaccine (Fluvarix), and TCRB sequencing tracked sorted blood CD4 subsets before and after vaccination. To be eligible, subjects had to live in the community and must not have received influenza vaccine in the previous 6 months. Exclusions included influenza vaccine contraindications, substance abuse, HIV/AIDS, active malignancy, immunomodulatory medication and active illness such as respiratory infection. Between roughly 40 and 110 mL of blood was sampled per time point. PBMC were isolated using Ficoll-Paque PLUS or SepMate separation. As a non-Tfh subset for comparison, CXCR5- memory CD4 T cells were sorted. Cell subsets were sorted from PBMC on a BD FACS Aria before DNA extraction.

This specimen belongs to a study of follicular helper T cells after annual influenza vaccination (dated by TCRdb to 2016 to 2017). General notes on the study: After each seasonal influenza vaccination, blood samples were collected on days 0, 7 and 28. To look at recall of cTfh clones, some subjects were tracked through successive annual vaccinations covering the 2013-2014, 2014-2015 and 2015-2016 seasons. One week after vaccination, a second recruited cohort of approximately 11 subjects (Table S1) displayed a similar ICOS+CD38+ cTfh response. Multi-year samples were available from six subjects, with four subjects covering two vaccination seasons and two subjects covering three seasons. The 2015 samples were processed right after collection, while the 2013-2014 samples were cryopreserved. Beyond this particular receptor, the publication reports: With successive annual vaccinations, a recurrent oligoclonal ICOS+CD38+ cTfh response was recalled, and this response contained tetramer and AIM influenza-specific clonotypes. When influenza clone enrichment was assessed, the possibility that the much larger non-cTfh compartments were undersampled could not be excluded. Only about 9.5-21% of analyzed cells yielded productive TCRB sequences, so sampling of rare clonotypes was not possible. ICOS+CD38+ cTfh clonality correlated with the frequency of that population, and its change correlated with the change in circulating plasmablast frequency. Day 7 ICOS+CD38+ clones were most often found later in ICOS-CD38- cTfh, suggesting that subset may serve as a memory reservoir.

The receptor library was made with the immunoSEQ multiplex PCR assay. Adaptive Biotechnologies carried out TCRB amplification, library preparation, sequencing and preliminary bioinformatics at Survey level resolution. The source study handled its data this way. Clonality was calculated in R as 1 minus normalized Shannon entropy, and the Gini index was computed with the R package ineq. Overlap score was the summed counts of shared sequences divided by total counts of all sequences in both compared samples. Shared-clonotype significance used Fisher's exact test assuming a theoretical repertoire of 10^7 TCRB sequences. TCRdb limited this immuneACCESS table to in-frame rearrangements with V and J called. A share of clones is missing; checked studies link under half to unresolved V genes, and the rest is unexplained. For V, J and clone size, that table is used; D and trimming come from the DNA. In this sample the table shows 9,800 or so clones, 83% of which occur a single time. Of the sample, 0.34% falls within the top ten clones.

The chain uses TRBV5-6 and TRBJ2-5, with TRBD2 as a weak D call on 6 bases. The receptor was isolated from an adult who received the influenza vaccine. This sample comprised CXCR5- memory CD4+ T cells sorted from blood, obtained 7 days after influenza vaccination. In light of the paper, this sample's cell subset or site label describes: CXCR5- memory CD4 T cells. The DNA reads TGTGCCAGCAGCGCGACTAGGCAAGAGACCCAGTACTTC. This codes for CASSATRQETQYF.